The text below deals with one T cell receptor (beta chain). What it binds is not known. The sample originates from a study of T-cell memory formation after mild COVID-19. Regarding the study as a whole: Clones contracting across day 15 to 85 had a balanced CD4/CD8 profile; later expanding clones leaned CD4+.

Using constant-segment primers, 5'RACE produced TCR alpha and TCR beta cDNA libraries carrying sample barcodes and UMIs. TCRdb used MiXCR to reprocess the 5' RACE reads, holding one entry per CDR3 protein. The data show roughly 500,000 distinct CDR3 sequences, over 20% seen once. Looked up from germline, CDR1 is MNHEY and CDR2 is SMNVEV (reference sequence). Losses at the gene ends were 2 bases for V and 3 bases for J; bases not matched to a gene: 4. This CDR3 spans 14 amino acids. The sequenced material came from PBMCs or a T cell subset sorted from them (not recorded which). The chain recombines TRBV27 with TRBJ2-7; 7 bases are a match to TRBD2. The origin of this receptor is an adult woman who had mild COVID-19 (a few samples of this study predate the infection). Cell type and time point are not known. The CDR3 bases are TGTGCCAGCAGTTTACTAGCGGAGAACTACGAGCAGTACTTC. Translated: CASSLLAENYEQYF.